This T cell receptor (beta chain) came from a study of T cell responses to AZD1222 COVID-19 vaccine. Whole-study results and caveats: Seropositivity was recorded at baseline in only 6 or 7 AZD1222 recipients. Receipt of two AZD1222 doses was followed by a rise in Spike-specific TCR breadth and depth. Dominant at 160-218 and 743-854, vaccine-associated CD4 TCRs also spanned spike. Scientists sampled the repertoires only once the peak T cell response had passed.

Notes on this clone: No antigen is known for it.

The CDR3 has 16 residues. V trimming: 0 bases; J trimming: 3 bases; junction bases outside the gene matches: 3. Per germline, CDR1 MNHNS and CDR2 SASEGT. Sequenced by immunoSEQ multiplex PCR; TCRdb stores in-frame clones only, minus some. The sample consists of 130,000 or so clones, approximately 92% of them appearing once. This clonotype originated in an adult who received the MenACWY meningococcal vaccine as a control. Sequenced material: peripheral blood, taken 28 days after the second dose of the MenACWY control vaccine. The rearrangement uses TRBV6-1 and TRBJ1-2, with 11 bases that match TRBD1. CDR3 residues: CASSEARDRGDYGYTF. The CDR3 region has the DNA TGTGCCAGCAGTGAAGCTAGGGACAGGGGGGACTATGGCTACACCTTC.